The present T cell receptor beta chain was sequenced within a study of human T cells and chemical hapten exposure. Study context: Small volume differences among pooled libraries mainly caused per-sample TCR yield variation.

Specified time point: patch test 3, about 24 weeks after DPC sensitization. Indicated treatment: therapeutic diphenylcyclopropenone sensitization with weekly scalp DPC. General observations from the study: With regard to DPC sensitization, TCRs above 1 in 1000 frequency did not change.

TCRdb itself ran the RACE reads through MiXCR, one entry per CDR3 protein. The repertoire includes under 75,000 distinct CDR3 sequences, approximately 10% of them detected once, and roughly 1.5% sits in the top ten. About this clonotype: What it binds is not known.

Germline loops: CDR1 LGHNA, CDR2 YSLEER. J gave up 4 bases and V 0 bases, and 4 bases lay outside the gene matches. The CDR3 is 15 residues long. The sample here was whole blood, taken in connection with sensitization to the hapten diphenylcyclopropenone (DPC). V gene TRBV4-3 combines with J gene TRBJ2-7; 9 bases fit TRBD1. The TCR was taken from a woman in her fifties or sixties with alopecia areata. Some clones in this sample may be carry-over from other donors' samples. The CDR3 protein is CASSQDRGQGYEQYF. For the CDR3, the DNA is TGCGCCAGCAGCCAAGATCGGGGACAGGGTTACGAGCAGTACTTC.